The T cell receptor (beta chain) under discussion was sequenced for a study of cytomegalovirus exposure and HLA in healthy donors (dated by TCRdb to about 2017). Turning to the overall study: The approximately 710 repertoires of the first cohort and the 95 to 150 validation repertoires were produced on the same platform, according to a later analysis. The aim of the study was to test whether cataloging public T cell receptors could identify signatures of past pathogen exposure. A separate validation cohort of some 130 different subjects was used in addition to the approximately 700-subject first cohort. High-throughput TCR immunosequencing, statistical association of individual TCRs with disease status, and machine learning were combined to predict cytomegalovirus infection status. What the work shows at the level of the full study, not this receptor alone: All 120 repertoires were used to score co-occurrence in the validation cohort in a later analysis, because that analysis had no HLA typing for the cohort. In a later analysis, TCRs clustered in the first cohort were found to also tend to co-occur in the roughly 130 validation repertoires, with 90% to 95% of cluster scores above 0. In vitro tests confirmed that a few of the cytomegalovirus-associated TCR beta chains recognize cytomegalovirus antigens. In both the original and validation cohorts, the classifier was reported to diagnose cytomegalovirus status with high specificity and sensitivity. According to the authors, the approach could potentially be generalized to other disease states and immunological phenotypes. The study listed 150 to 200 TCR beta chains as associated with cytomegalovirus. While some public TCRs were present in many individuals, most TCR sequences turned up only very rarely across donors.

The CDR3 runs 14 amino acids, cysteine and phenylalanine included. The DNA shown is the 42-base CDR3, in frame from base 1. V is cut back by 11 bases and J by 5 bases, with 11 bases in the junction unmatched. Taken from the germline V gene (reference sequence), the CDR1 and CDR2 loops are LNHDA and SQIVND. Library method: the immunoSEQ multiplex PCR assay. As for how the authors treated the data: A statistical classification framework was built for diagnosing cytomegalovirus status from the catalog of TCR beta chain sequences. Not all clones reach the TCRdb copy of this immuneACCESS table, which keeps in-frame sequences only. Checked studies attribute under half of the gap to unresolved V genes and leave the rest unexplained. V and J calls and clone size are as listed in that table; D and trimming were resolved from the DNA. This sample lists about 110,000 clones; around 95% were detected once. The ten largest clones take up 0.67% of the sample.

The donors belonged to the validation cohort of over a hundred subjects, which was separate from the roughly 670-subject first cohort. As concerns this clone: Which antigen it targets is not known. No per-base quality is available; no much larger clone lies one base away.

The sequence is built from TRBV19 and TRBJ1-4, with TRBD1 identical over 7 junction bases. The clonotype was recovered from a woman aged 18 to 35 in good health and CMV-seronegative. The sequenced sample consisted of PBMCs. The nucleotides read TGTGCCGGGTGGACAGGACATAAAAATGAAAAACTGTTTTTT. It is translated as CAGWTGHKNEKLFF.